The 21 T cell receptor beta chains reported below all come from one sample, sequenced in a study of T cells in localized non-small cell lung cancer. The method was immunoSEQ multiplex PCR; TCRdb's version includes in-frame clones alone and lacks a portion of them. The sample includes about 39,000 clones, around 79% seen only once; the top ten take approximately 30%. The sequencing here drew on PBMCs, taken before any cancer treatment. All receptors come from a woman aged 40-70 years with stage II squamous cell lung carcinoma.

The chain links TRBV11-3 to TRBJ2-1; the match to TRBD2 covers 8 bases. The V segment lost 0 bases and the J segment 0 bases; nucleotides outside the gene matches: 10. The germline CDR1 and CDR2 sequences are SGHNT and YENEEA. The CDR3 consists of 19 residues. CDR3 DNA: TGTGCCAGCAGCTTAGATCCCTCGACTAGCGACAGCTCCTACAATGAGCAGTTCTTC. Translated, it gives CASSLDPSTSDSSYNEQFF.

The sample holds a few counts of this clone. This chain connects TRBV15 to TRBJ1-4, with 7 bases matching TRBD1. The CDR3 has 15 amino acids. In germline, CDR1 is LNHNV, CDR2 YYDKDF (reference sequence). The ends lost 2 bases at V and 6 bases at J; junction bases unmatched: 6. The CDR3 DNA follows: TGTGCCACCAGCAGATTGTTGCAGGGGGATGAAAAACTGTTTTTT. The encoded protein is CATSRLLQGDEKLFF.

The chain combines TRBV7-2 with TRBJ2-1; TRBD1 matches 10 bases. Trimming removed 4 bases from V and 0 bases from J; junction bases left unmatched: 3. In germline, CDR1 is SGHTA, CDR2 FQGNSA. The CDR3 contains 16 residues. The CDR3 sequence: CASSSRTGGSYNEQFF. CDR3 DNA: TGTGCCAGCAGCTCCCGGACAGGGGGCTCCTACAATGAGCAGTTCTTC. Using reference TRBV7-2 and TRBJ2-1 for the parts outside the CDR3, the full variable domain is GAGVSQSPSNKVTEKGKDVELRCDPISGHTALYWYRQSLGQGLEFLIYFQGNSAPDKSGLPSDRFSAERTGGSVSTLTIQRTQQEDSAVYLCASSSRTGGSYNEQFFGPGTRLTVL.

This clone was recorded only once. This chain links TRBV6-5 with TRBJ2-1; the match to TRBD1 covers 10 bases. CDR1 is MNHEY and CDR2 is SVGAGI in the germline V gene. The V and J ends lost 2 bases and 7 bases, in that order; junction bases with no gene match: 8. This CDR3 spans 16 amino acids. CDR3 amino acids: CASSYNWGQGMNEQFF. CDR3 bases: TGTGCCAGCAGTTACAATTGGGGACAGGGGATGAATGAGCAGTTCTTC.

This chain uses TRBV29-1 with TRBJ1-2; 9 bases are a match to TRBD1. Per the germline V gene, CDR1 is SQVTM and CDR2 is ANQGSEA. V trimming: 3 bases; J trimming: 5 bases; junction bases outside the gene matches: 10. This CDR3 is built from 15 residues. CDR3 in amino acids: CSVDKGQGDWYGYTF. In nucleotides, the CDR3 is TGCAGCGTTGACAAGGGACAGGGAGATTGGTATGGCTACACCTTC.

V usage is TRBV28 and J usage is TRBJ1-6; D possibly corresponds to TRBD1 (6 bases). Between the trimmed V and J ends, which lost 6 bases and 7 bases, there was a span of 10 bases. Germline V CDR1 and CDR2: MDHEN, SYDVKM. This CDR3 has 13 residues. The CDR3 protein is CASRQGMNSPLHF. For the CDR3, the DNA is TGTGCCAGCAGACAGGGTATGAATTCACCCCTCCACTTT.

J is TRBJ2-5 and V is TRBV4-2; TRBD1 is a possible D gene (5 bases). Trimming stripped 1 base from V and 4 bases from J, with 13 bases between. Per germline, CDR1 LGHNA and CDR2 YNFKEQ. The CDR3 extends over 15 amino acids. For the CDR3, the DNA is TGTGCCAGCAGCCAAGGCTCTAGTCAGGGAGAGACCCAGTACTTC. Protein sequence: CASSQGSSQGETQYF.

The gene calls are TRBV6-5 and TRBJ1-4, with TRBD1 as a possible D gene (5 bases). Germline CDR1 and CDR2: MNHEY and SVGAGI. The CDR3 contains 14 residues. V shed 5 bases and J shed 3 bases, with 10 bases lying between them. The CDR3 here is CASSTTDSNEKLFF. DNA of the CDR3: TGTGCCAGCAGTACGACAGATTCTAATGAAAAACTGTTTTTT.

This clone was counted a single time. Here the CDR3 reads CASSQGRGAGLQETQYF. CDR3 bases: TGTGCCAGTAGTCAGGGGAGAGGTGCAGGCCTCCAAGAGACCCAGTACTTC. J is TRBJ2-5 and V is TRBV19, with TRBD1 as a possible D gene (6 bases). This CDR3 is built from 17 residues. The germline gives CDR1 LNHDA, CDR2 SQIVND (reference sequence). Between the trimmed V and J ends, which lost 5 bases and 1 base, there was a span of 20 bases.

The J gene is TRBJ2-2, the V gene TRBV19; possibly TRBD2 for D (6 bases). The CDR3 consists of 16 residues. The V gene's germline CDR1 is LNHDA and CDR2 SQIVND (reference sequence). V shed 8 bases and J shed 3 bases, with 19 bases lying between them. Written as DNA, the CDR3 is TGTGCCAGTCAAAGAGGAGGGGAAATCGACACCGGGGAGCTGTTTTTT. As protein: CASQRGGEIDTGELFF.

The CDR3 loop is CASSRDRTYNEQFF. The CDR3 DNA reads as TGTGCCAGCAGCCGGGACAGGACCTACAATGAGCAGTTCTTC. This chain uses TRBV6-5 with TRBJ2-1; TRBD1 matches at 8 bases. The CDR3 has 14 residues. Trimming took 6 bases from V and 2 from J; bases not matched to a gene: 3. The V gene's germline CDR1 is MNHEY and CDR2 SVGAGI.

The CDR3 protein is CASSSQSPNTEAFF. The CDR3 DNA follows: TGTGCCAGCAGCTCGCAATCACCGAACACTGAAGCTTTCTTT. The rearrangement joins TRBV11-2 to TRBJ1-1; no clear D. Germline lookup yields CDR1 SGHAT and CDR2 FQNNGV. The CDR3 has 14 residues. Trimming pared 4 bases from V and 1 base from J, leaving 10 bases between.

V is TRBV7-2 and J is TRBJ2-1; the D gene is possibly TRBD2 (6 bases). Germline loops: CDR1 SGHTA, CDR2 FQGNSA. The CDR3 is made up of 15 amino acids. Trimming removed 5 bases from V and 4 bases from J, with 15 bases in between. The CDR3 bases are TGTGCCAGCAGCCCAGAAGCGGGCGGGTACAATGAGCAGTTCTTC. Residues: CASSPEAGGYNEQFF.

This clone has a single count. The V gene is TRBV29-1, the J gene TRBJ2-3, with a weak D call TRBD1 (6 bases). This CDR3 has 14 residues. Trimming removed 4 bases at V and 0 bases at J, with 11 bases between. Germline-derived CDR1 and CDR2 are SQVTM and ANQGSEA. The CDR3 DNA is TGCAGCGTTGTCAGGGGACCCAGCACAGATACGCAGTATTTT. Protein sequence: CSVVRGPSTDTQYF.

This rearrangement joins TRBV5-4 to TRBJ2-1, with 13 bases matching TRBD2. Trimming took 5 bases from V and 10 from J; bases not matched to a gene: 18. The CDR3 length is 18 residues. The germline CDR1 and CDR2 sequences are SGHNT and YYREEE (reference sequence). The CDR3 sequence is CASSHNTGLAGVIREQFF. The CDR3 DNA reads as TGTGCCAGCAGTCATAATACCGGACTAGCGGGAGTCATCCGGGAGCAGTTCTTC.

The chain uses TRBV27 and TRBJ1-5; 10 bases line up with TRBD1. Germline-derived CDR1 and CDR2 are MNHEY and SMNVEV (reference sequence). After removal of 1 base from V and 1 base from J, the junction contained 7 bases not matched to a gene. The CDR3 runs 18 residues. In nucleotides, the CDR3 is TGTGCCAGCAGTTTATTCTGGGACAGGGGAATGAGCAATCAGCCCCAGCATTTT. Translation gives CASSLFWDRGMSNQPQHF.

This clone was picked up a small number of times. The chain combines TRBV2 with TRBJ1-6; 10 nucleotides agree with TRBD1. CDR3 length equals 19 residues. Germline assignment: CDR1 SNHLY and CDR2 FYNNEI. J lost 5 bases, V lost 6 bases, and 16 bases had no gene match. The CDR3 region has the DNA TGTGCCAGCAGCCGGACTCGACAGGGGGCCTTTTCCGATAATTCACCCCTCCACTTT. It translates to CASSRTRQGAFSDNSPLHF.

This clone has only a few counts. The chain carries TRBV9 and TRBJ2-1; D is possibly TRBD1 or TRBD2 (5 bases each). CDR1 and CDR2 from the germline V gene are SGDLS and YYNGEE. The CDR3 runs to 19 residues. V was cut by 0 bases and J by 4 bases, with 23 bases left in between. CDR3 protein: CASSVGRKGTDLGYNEQFF. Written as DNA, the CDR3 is TGTGCCAGCAGCGTAGGTAGAAAGGGGACCGATTTGGGGTACAATGAGCAGTTCTTC. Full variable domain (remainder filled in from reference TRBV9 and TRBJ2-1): DSGVTQTPKHLITATGQRVTLRCSPRSGDLSVYWYQQSLDQGLQFLIQYYNGEERAKGNILERFSAQQFPDLHSELNLSSLELGDSALYFCASSVGRKGTDLGYNEQFFGPGTRLTVL.

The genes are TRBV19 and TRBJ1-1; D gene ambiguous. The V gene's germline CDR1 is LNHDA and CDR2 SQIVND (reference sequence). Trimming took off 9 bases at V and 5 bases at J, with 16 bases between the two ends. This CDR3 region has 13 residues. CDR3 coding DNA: TGTGCCAGCAAAGGACTTGATCGGACTGAAGCTTTCTTT. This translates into CASKGLDRTEAFF.

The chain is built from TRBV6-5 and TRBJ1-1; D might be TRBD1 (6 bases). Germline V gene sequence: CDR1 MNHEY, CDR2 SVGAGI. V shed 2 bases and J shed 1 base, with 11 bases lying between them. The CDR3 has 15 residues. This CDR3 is CASSYGPTGNTEAFF. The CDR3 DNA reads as TGTGCCAGCAGTTACGGGCCGACAGGGAACACTGAAGCTTTCTTT.

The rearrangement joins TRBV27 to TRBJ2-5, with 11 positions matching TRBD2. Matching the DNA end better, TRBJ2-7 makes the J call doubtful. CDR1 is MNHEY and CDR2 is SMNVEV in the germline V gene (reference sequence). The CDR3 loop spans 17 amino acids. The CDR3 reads CASSSQEGLADTYEQYF. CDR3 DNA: TGTGCCAGCAGTTCACAGGAGGGACTAGCGGATACCTACGAGCAGTACTTC.